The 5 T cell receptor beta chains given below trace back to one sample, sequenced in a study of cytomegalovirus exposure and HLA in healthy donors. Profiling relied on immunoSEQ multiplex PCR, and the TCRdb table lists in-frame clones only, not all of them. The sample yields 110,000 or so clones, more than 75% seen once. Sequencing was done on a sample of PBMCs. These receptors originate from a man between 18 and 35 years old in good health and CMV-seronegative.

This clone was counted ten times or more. The CDR3 sequence: CASSPTENTEAFF. CDR3 in DNA: TGCGCCAGCAGCCCGACAGAGAACACTGAAGCTTTCTTT. V is TRBV10-2 and J is TRBJ1-1, with D possibly matching TRBD1 (5 bases). Germline V lookup: CDR1 WSHSY, CDR2 SAAADI. This CDR3 contains 13 residues. Trimming pared 6 bases from V and 1 base from J, leaving 9 bases between.

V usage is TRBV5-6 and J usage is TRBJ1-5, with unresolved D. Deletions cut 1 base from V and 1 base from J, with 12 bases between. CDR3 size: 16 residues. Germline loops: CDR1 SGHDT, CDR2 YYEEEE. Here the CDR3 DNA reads TGTGCCAGCAGCTTGTCGACGGGATGGAGCAATCAGCCCCAGCATTTT. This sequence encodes CASSLSTGWSNQPQHF.

The CDR3 DNA reads as TGTGCCAGCAGTTTAGGCAGTCCCACTGAAGCTTTCTTT. Encoded protein: CASSLGSPTEAFF. The chain is built from TRBV27 and TRBJ1-1; D gene uncertain. Germline CDR1 and CDR2: MNHEY and SMNVEV (reference sequence). The CDR3 loop spans 13 amino acids. Trimming pared 2 bases from V and 4 bases from J, leaving 8 bases between.

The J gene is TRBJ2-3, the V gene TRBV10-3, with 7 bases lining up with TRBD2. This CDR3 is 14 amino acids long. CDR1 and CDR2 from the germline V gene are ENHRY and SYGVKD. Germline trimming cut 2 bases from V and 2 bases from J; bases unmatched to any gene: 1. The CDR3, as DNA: TGTGCCATCAGTGAGCGGGACTACACAGATACGCAGTATTTT. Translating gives CAISERDYTDTQYF.

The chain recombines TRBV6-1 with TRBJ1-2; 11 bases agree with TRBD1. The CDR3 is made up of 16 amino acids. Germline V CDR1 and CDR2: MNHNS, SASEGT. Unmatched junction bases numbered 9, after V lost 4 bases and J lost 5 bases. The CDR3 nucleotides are TGTGCCAGCAGTGCGGGACAGGGGGATCTCGGTTATGGCTACACCTTC. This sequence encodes CASSAGQGDLGYGYTF.